The 20 T cell receptor beta chains presented below share a single source sample, sequenced in a study of shared clonotypes between healthy human individuals. The data were produced by immunoSEQ multiplex PCR, yet TCRdb's version contains in-frame clones alone and is incomplete. The data hold around 700,000 clones, with approximately 90% observed a single time. Naive CD8 cells lacked CD45RO, underwent positive selection for CCR7 and left out terminally differentiated effector memory CD45RA+ cells. Material: naive CD8+ T cells sorted from blood. The receptor set was obtained from a young man in good health.

The gene calls are TRBV19 and TRBJ2-1; no clear D gene. V was pared by 0 bases and J by 10 bases, with 7 bases between. Germline lookup yields CDR1 LNHDA and CDR2 SQIVND (reference sequence). The CDR3 length is 12 residues. CDR3 amino acids: CASSIDTVEQFF. The DNA of the CDR3 is TGTGCCAGTAGTATAGATACAGTAGAGCAGTTCTTC.

CDR3 region: CAWVRDSSSGANVLTF. In DNA, the CDR3 is TGTGCCTGGGTCCGGGACTCGAGCTCTGGGGCCAACGTCCTGACTTTC. The rearrangement joins TRBV30 to TRBJ2-6; possibly TRBD2 for D (6 bases). Germline V gives CDR1 GTSNPN, CDR2 SVGIG (reference sequence). V shed 5 bases and J shed 0 bases, with 14 bases lying between them. This CDR3 is built from 16 residues.

The chain has TRBV18 and TRBJ1-2, with D possibly matching TRBD1 (5 bases). Germline V CDR1 and CDR2: KGHSH, LQKENI. The CDR3 spans 15 residues. Between the trimmed V and J ends, which lost 0 bases and 0 bases, there was a span of 8 bases. In DNA, the CDR3 is TGTGCCAGCTCACCACCGACAGACACTAACTATGGCTACACCTTC. Translated, it gives CASSPPTDTNYGYTF.

This clone was detected once. The chain recombines TRBV5-6 with TRBJ2-1; 7 bases are a match to TRBD2. This CDR3 spans 12 amino acids. V was pared by 4 bases and J by 9 bases, with 4 bases of the junction left unmatched. In germline, CDR1 is SGHDT, CDR2 YYEEEE. DNA for the CDR3: TGTGCCAGCAGCCTAGCGGTACTTGAGCAGTTCTTC. It codes for CASSLAVLEQFF.

This clone was found once. The CDR3 bases are TGCGCCAGCAGCTCTGAGACAGGCACCACCGGGGAGCTGTTTTTT. Protein sequence: CASSSETGTTGELFF. This chain uses TRBV5-1 with TRBJ2-2; weak D call: TRBD1 (6 bases). V was pared by 3 bases and J by 4 bases, with 13 bases between. The V gene's germline CDR1 is SGHRS and CDR2 YFSETQ. The CDR3 spans 15 residues.

The V and J genes are TRBV28 and TRBJ2-7; tentatively, D is TRBD2 (6 bases). The CDR3 length is 13 residues. CDR1 is MDHEN and CDR2 is SYDVKM in the germline V gene. Trimming stripped 2 bases from V and 5 bases from J, with 10 bases between. In nucleotides, the CDR3 is TGTGCCAGCAGTTTAGCGGGACTTCACGAGCAGTACTTC. It encodes CASSLAGLHEQYF.

The V call is TRBV27, the J call TRBJ2-3, with D tentatively TRBD2 (5 bases). The CDR3 loop spans 18 amino acids. Germline V CDR1 and CDR2: MNHEY, SMNVEV (reference sequence). V was trimmed by 5 bases and J by 3 bases, leaving 24 bases between them. CDR3 nucleotide sequence: TGTGCCAGCAGTGAGTGGCCCCTGAGTGGGAGAATGACAGATACGCAGTATTTT. Translating it yields CASSEWPLSGRMTDTQYF.

The chain recombines TRBV5-5 with TRBJ2-7, with 8 positions matching TRBD1. V lost 4 bases to trimming and J lost 6 bases; unmatched junction nucleotides: 9. The CDR3 has 14 residues. Per germline, CDR1 SGHKS and CDR2 YYEKEE (reference sequence). The CDR3 DNA follows: TGTGCCAGCAGCCCGGGGACAGGACCCTCCGAGCAGTACTTC. This sequence encodes CASSPGTGPSEQYF. The whole variable domain, remainder taken from reference TRBV5-5 and TRBJ2-7, is DAGVTQSPTHLIKTRGQQVTLRCSPISGHKSVSWYQQVLGQGPQFIFQYYEKEERGRGNFPDRFSARQFPNYSSELNVNALLLGDSALYLCASSPGTGPSEQYFGPGTRLTVT.

This clone was recorded at least ten times. This chain joins TRBV28 and TRBJ2-3; D is possibly TRBD1 (5 bases). Between the trimmed V and J ends, which lost 6 bases and 2 bases, there was a span of 18 bases. The CDR3 sequence is 16 residues long. Germline V lookup: CDR1 MDHEN, CDR2 SYDVKM. Here the CDR3 DNA reads TGTGCCAGCAGCTACCTGACAGAAGAGGACACAGATACGCAGTATTTT. Translating it yields CASSYLTEEDTDTQYF.

This chain links TRBV9 with TRBJ2-7; TRBD2 matches at 7 bases. The CDR3 covers 13 residues. Germline assignment: CDR1 SGDLS and CDR2 YYNGEE. The trim removed 3 bases at V and 3 bases at J, leaving 3 bases unmatched. CDR3 in DNA: TGTGCCAGCAGCGACGGGAGGAACTACGAGCAGTACTTC. It codes for CASSDGRNYEQYF.

As regards this clone: The same CDR3 arises from other DNA sequences in this sample as well. The chain joins TRBV27 to TRBJ2-7, with TRBD2 as a possible D gene (6 bases). Germline V gene lookup returns CDR1 MNHEY and CDR2 SMNVEV (reference sequence). There are 11 residues in the CDR3. V gave up 8 bases and J gave up 5 bases, with 10 bases separating them. CDR3 amino acids: CASSRGNEQYF. CDR3 DNA sequence: TGTGCCAGCTCCCGGGGGAACGAGCAGTACTTC.

CDR3 nucleotide sequence: TGTGCCAGCTCACCAGGGACCGGGGGTGTGCCGGGTTACAATGAGCAGTTCTTC. Its protein is CASSPGTGGVPGYNEQFF. The V gene is TRBV18, the J gene TRBJ2-1, with D possibly being TRBD2 (6 bases). Germline V gene sequence: CDR1 KGHSH, CDR2 LQKENI. Trimming removed 2 bases at V and 4 bases at J, with 21 bases between. The CDR3 contains 18 residues.

The chain couples TRBV7-9 to TRBJ2-7, with D perhaps TRBD2 (5 bases). Germline V gene lookup returns CDR1 SEHNR and CDR2 FQNEAQ (reference sequence). V lost 1 base and J 3 bases, leaving 10 bases between the germline ends. The length of the CDR3 is 14 residues. CDR3 in DNA: TGTGCCAGCAGCTTAGGCGGGCGGTACTACGAGCAGTACTTC. Translation gives CASSLGGRYYEQYF.

Only one count was recorded for this clone. The chain combines TRBV7-6 with TRBJ2-5, with TRBD1 identical over 11 bases. Germline V gene lookup returns CDR1 SGHVS and CDR2 FNYEAQ. The CDR3 extends over 15 amino acids. V was clipped by 5 bases and J by 5 bases; unmatched bases: 7. The CDR3 region is CASSEWTGGGETQYF. CDR3 nucleotide sequence: TGTGCCAGCAGCGAATGGACAGGGGGCGGGGAGACCCAGTACTTC.

The chain is built from TRBV7-9 and TRBJ2-1, with 10 positions matching TRBD2. Germline lookup yields CDR1 SEHNR and CDR2 FQNEAQ (reference sequence). The CDR3 runs 16 residues. Trimming removed 1 base from V and 5 bases from J; junction bases left unmatched: 5. Here the CDR3 reads CASSLDRTSGHNEQFF. The CDR3 nucleotides read TGTGCCAGCAGCTTAGACCGGACTAGCGGCCACAATGAGCAGTTCTTC.

V usage is TRBV7-9 and J usage is TRBJ2-2; TRBD2 agrees at 8 bases. The CDR3 has 15 amino acids. The V gene's germline CDR1 is SEHNR and CDR2 FQNEAQ (reference sequence). V lost 3 bases, J lost 6 bases, and 6 bases stayed unmatched. CDR3 bases: TGTGCCAGCAGCTTTCTCCGGGAGGGCCCCGGGGAGCTGTTTTTT. This codes for CASSFLREGPGELFF.

V gene TRBV28 combines with J gene TRBJ2-1; 7 bases fit TRBD1. The CDR3 runs 17 residues. Germline V CDR1 and CDR2: MDHEN, SYDVKM. J was trimmed by 8 bases and V by 5 bases; bases with no gene match: 18. The CDR3 sequence is CASSPISPDRFLDEQFF. The DNA for the CDR3 is TGTGCCAGCAGTCCAATATCACCGGACAGGTTCCTGGATGAGCAGTTCTTC.

This chain joins TRBV4-3 and TRBJ1-2; D is undetermined. Trimming took 6 bases from V and 1 from J, leaving 12 bases between them. This CDR3 spans 14 amino acids. Germline values: CDR1 LGHNA, CDR2 YSLEER. The CDR3 region is CASRPGGGNYGYTF. DNA for the CDR3: TGCGCCAGCAGACCAGGCGGCGGTAACTATGGCTACACCTTC.

The V call is TRBV13, the J call TRBJ2-5, with 10 bases that match TRBD2. Germline values: CDR1 PRHDT, CDR2 FYEKMQ (reference sequence). V lost 0 bases and J lost 4; bases outside the gene matches: 5. The CDR3 contains 16 residues. In nucleotides, the CDR3 is TGTGCCAGCAGCTTAGGCCTAGCGGGAGAAGGAGAGACCCAGTACTTC. This codes for CASSLGLAGEGETQYF. Using reference TRBV13 and TRBJ2-5 for the parts outside the CDR3, the full variable domain is AAGVIQSPRHLIKEKRETATLKCYPIPRHDTVYWYQQGPGQDPQFLISFYEKMQSDKGSIPDRFSAQQFSDYHSELNMSSLELGDSALYFCASSLGLAGEGETQYFGPGTRLLVL.

The V call is TRBV6-5, the J call TRBJ1-4, with a weak D call TRBD1 (6 bases). Germline CDR1 is MNHEY and CDR2 is SVGAGI. V was pared by 2 bases and J by 3 bases, with 10 bases between. This CDR3 contains 15 residues. The CDR3: CASSYTGPSNEKLFF. The DNA for the CDR3 is TGTGCCAGCAGTTACACAGGGCCCTCTAATGAAAAACTGTTTTTT.